Described below is a single T cell receptor beta chain sequence and its context. This entry belongs to a study of identical twins. Trimming removed 9 bases from V and 0 bases from J, with 16 bases in between. Germline V gene lookup returns CDR1 SGHNT and CDR2 YYREEE (reference sequence). The CDR3 has 15 residues. Each CDR3 protein gets one entry after TCRdb re-called the 5' RACE reads with MiXCR. The sample records 500,000 to 600,000 distinct CDR3 sequences, about 20% being singletons. These data were also reused for a study on T cells expressing NK-cell markers. That study adds: Sorted CD3+CD56+NKG2C+, CD3+CD56+NKG2C- and CD3+CD56-NKG2C+ T cells supplied TCR beta repertoires.

Sequenced sample: CD4+ T cells sorted from blood. The sequence was collected from a woman aged 18-29 years in good health. The V call is TRBV5-4, the J call TRBJ1-3; D gene unclear. This chain's CDR3 is CATATDGISGNTIYF. In DNA form, the CDR3 reads TGTGCCACCGCGACGGACGGGATCTCTGGAAACACCATATATTTT.